These T cell receptor beta chains were read from a single sample in a study of blood T cell repertoires in COVID-19. Assay: immunoSEQ multiplex PCR; the TCRdb copy retains only in-frame clones and omits some. The table has about 300,000 clones, 75% to 90% seen once; the top ten hold approximately 5%. The source material was PBMCs or T cells enriched from blood (not recorded which). These receptors all stem from a man aged 55 to 70 who had recovered from COVID-19. CDR3s include the opening cysteine and the closing phenylalanine or tryptophan. The order of the fields is J gene, clone size, CDR3 length, D gene, V gene, CDR3 protein, CDR3 DNA. A D gene is named only where the DNA matches it firmly. Some rows mark clone size as missing; the rest say once, few, many or name a class of expanded clone.

>TRBJ2-2|-|15|TRBD1|TRBV9
CASSGDAGGVGELFF
TGTGCCAGCAGCGGGGATGCAGGGGGTGTCGGGGAGCTGTTTTTT
>TRBJ2-3|-|14|TRBD1|TRBV7-3
CASSRRGQTDTQYF
TGTGCCAGCAGTCGAAGGGGGCAAACAGATACGCAGTATTTT
>TRBJ1-6|-|16|TRBD1|TRBV6-5
CASSYGTEFYNSPLHF
TGTGCCAGCAGTTACGGGACAGAGTTTTATAATTCACCCCTCCACTTT
>TRBJ2-2|-|15|TRBD2|TRBV14
CASSSMSGRLGELFF
TGTGCCAGCAGCTCCATGAGCGGGAGGCTCGGGGAGCTGTTTTTT
>TRBJ2-2|-|16|TRBD2|TRBV9
CASSGGLAGVTGELFF
TGTGCCAGCAGCGGGGGACTAGCGGGAGTAACCGGGGAGCTGTTTTTT
>TRBJ1-1|few|12|TRBD1|TRBV7-9
CASSRGDREAFF
TGTGCCAGCAGCAGAGGGGACAGGGAGGCTTTCTTT
>TRBJ2-7|-|16|-|TRBV13
CASSSKSSGSPYEQYF
TGTGCCAGCAGCTCCAAAAGCTCAGGTTCCCCCTACGAGCAGTACTTC
>TRBJ2-3|-|15|-|TRBV11-3
CASSFGGGNTDTQYF
TGTGCCAGCAGCTTCGGGGGAGGAAACACAGATACGCAGTATTTT
>TRBJ2-2|-|14|-|TRBV29-1
CSVESRALTGELFF
TGCAGCGTTGAGTCCAGGGCCCTCACCGGGGAGCTGTTTTTT
>TRBJ1-4|-|16|-|TRBV4-2
CASSQVEGGSNEKLFF
TGTGCCAGCAGCCAAGTGGAGGGAGGGTCTAATGAAAAACTGTTTTTT
>TRBJ1-2|-|13|-|TRBV28
CASSSQGWYGYTF
TGTGCCAGCAGTTCGCAGGGGTGGTATGGCTACACCTTC
>TRBJ1-1|-|13|TRBD1|TRBV29-1
CSVNDRGNTEAFF
TGCAGCGTGAATGACAGGGGGAACACTGAAGCTTTCTTT
>TRBJ2-2|-|15|TRBD1|TRBV7-2
CASSWDRVSTGELFF
TGTGCCAGCAGCTGGGACAGGGTTTCCACCGGGGAGCTGTTTTTT
>TRBJ1-3|-|18|-|TRBV6-6
CASSPLTAGLSSGNTIYF
TGTGCCAGCAGTCCTCTCACTGCGGGGCTTAGCTCTGGAAACACCATATATTTT
>TRBJ1-1|few|17|-|TRBV30
CAWSVPAPAGKNTEAFF
TGTGCCTGGAGTGTACCGGCCCCGGCAGGGAAGAACACTGAAGCTTTCTTT
>TRBJ2-7|-|13|-|TRBV5-4
CASSPQGSYEQYF
TGTGCCAGCAGCCCACAGGGTTCCTACGAGCAGTACTTC
>TRBJ2-7|-|15|TRBD1|TRBV5-1
CASSNRDRESYEQYF
TGCGCCAGCAGCAACCGGGACAGGGAGTCCTACGAGCAGTACTTC
>TRBJ2-7|-|15|-|TRBV11-1
CASSHLVKGKAKQYF
TGTGCCAGCAGCCACCTAGTTAAGGGGAAAGCTAAGCAGTACTTC
>TRBJ1-2|-|14|TRBD1|TRBV2
CASNEPGQNYGYTF
TGTGCCAGCAACGAACCGGGACAGAACTATGGCTACACCTTC
>TRBJ1-2|-|13|TRBD1|TRBV6-5
CASGKTGNYGYTF
TGTGCCAGCGGGAAGACAGGGAACTATGGCTACACCTTC
>TRBJ1-2|-|15|-|TRBV14
CASSQASREVGGYTF
TGTGCCAGCAGCCAAGCGAGCAGGGAGGTTGGAGGCTACACCTTC
>TRBJ2-7|-|17|-|TRBV4-3
CASSPPRAGPSSYEQYF
TGCGCCAGCAGCCCCCCAAGAGCAGGCCCAAGCTCCTACGAGCAGTACTTC
>TRBJ2-5|few|15|TRBD2|TRBV15
CAIPAIRGEKETQYF
TGTGCCATTCCTGCCATCCGGGGGGAAAAAGAGACCCAGTACTTC
>TRBJ2-4|-|18|TRBD1|TRBV6-2/TRBV6-3
CASSYSRGLQDTKNIQYF
TGTGCCAGCAGTTACTCAAGGGGGCTACAGGATACCAAAAACATTCAGTACTTC
>TRBJ2-1|-|16|-|TRBV5-1
CASSLTSGVSYNEQFF
TGCGCCAGCAGCTTAACCTCAGGGGTTTCGTACAATGAGCAGTTCTTC
>TRBJ2-2|-|15|TRBD1|TRBV5-1
CASSLGDRELGELFF
TGCGCCAGCAGCTTAGGGGACAGGGAGCTCGGGGAGCTGTTTTTT
>TRBJ1-4|-|17|TRBD1|TRBV19
CASSTRDRGKTNEKLFF
TGTGCCAGTAGTACCCGGGACAGGGGGAAGACTAATGAAAAACTGTTTTTT
>TRBJ1-5|-|16|-|TRBV7-8
CASSFVGGRVDQPQHF
TGTGCCAGCAGCTTCGTAGGCGGCAGGGTCGACCAGCCCCAGCATTTT
>TRBJ2-2|-|18|TRBD2|TRBV9
CASSVAGGLAGGTGELFF
TGTGCCAGCAGCGTAGCTGGTGGACTAGCGGGAGGCACCGGGGAGCTGTTTTTT
>TRBJ2-5|-|15|-|TRBV18
CASSPPGSAGETQYF
TGTGCCAGCTCACCCCCAGGGTCTGCAGGAGAGACCCAGTACTTC
>TRBJ1-3|-|16|TRBD1|TRBV28
CASSFLTGVSGNTIYF
TGTGCCAGCAGTTTTTTGACAGGGGTTTCCGGAAACACCATATATTTT
>TRBJ2-1|-|15|-|TRBV3-1/TRBV3-2
CASSQLAKVGNEQFF
TGTGCCAGCAGCCAACTAGCGAAGGTGGGAAATGAGCAGTTCTTC
>TRBJ2-7|-|15|-|TRBV21-1
CASRNRGRSSYEQYF
TGTGCCAGCAGGAACAGGGGGAGAAGCTCCTACGAGCAGTACTTC
>TRBJ2-3|once|13|TRBD1|TRBV24-1
CATERQGADTQYF
TGTGCCACCGAAAGGCAGGGGGCAGATACGCAGTATTTT
>TRBJ2-3|-|17|-|TRBV19
CASSIWSADYKTDTQYF
TGTGCCAGTAGTATTTGGTCTGCGGACTACAAAACAGATACGCAGTATTTT
>TRBJ2-2|-|16|TRBD2|TRBV11-3
CASSLRAGANTGELFF
TGTGCCAGCAGCTTAAGGGCGGGAGCGAACACCGGGGAGCTGTTTTTT
>TRBJ2-7|-|15|TRBD1|TRBV9
CASSPQGGISYEQYF
TGTGCCAGCAGCCCGCAAGGGGGCATCTCCTACGAGCAGTACTTC
>TRBJ1-6|many|13|TRBD1|TRBV5-1
CASSPRQGAVLHF
TGCGCCAGCAGCCCCCGGCAGGGGGCAGTCCTCCACTTT
>TRBJ2-7|-|15|-|TRBV28
CASSAPDSRTLGQYF
TGTGCCAGCTCCGCCCCGGACAGCCGAACCCTGGGGCAGTACTTC
>TRBJ1-4|-|13|TRBD1|TRBV28
CASTPGQGEKLFF
TGTGCCAGCACCCCCGGACAGGGTGAAAAACTGTTTTTT
>TRBJ1-2|-|14|-|TRBV25-1
CASSARTALGGYTF
TGTGCCAGCAGTGCCAGAACAGCTTTAGGTGGCTACACCTTC
>TRBJ2-7|once|14|-|TRBV9
CASSEHGQTYEQYF
TGTGCCAGCAGCGAACATGGACAGACCTACGAGCAGTACTTC
>TRBJ2-2|-|16|-|TRBV2
CASRAKPLGEAGELFF
TGTGCCAGCAGAGCAAAGCCCTTGGGGGAGGCCGGGGAGCTGTTTTTT
>TRBJ1-2|-|14|-|TRBV6-5
CASSYRQEDYGYTF
TGTGCCAGCAGTTACAGACAGGAAGATTATGGCTACACCTTC
>TRBJ1-3|-|15|TRBD1|TRBV30
CAWNRDRVSGNTIYF
TGTGCCTGGAACCGGGACAGGGTCTCTGGAAACACCATATATTTT
>TRBJ2-7|-|15|TRBD2|TRBV5-4
CASSLLAGGDYEQYF
TGTGCCAGCAGCTTACTAGCGGGAGGGGACTACGAGCAGTACTTC
>TRBJ2-1|-|16|TRBD2|TRBV5-1
CACSWAGWGGGNEQFF
TGCGCCTGCAGCTGGGCGGGTTGGGGCGGGGGGAATGAGCAGTTCTTC
>TRBJ2-2|-|13|-|TRBV5-1
CASSPTYGGELFF
TGCGCCAGCAGCCCCACTTACGGGGGGGAGCTGTTTTTT
>TRBJ2-3|-|15|TRBD2|TRBV3-1/TRBV3-2
CASSLTSRSTDTQYF
TGTGCCAGCAGCCTGACTAGCAGAAGCACAGATACGCAGTATTTT
>TRBJ1-3|once|16|TRBD1|TRBV7-6
CASSLRQGVSGNTIYF
TGTGCCAGCAGCCTCAGACAGGGGGTTTCTGGAAACACCATATATTTT
>TRBJ1-6|-|17|-|TRBV7-8
CASSLHRVGSYNSPLHF
TGTGCCAGCAGCCTACACAGGGTAGGCTCCTATAATTCACCCCTCCACTTT
>TRBJ2-3|-|13|TRBD2|TRBV2
CASKRESTDTQYF
TGTGCCAGCAAGCGGGAGAGCACAGATACGCAGTATTTT
>TRBJ2-2|-|18|TRBD1|TRBV19
CASRRDRGRGIGTGELFF
TGTGCCAGTAGACGGGACAGGGGGCGCGGGATTGGCACCGGGGAGCTGTTTTTT
>TRBJ2-2|-|16|TRBD1|TRBV18
CASSPQDRMNTGELFF
TGTGCCAGCTCACCTCAGGACAGGATGAACACCGGGGAGCTGTTTTTT
>TRBJ2-3|-|14|TRBD1|TRBV19
CASSSGTGPYTQYF
TGTGCCAGTAGCTCCGGGACAGGCCCTTATACGCAGTATTTT
>TRBJ1-6|-|20|-|TRBV21-1
CASSRKVGDYQSSYNSPLHF
TGTGCCAGCAGCCGAAAAGTTGGGGACTACCAGAGCTCCTATAATTCACCCCTCCACTTT
>TRBJ2-7|-|11|-|TRBV30
CAWSVSYEQYF
TGTGCCTGGAGTGTATCTTACGAGCAGTACTTC